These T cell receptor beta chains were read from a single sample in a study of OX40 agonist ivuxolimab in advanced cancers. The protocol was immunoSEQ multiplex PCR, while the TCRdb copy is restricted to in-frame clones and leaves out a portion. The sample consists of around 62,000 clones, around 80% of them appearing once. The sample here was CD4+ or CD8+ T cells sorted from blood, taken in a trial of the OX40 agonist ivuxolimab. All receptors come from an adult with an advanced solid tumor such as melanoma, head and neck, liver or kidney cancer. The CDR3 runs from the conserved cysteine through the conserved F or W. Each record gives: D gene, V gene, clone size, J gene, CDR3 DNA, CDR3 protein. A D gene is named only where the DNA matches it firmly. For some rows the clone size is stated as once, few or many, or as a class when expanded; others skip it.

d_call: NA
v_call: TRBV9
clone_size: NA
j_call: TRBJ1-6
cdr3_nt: TGTGCCAGCAGCAGGGGCGATAATTCACCCCTCCACTTT
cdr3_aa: CASSRGDNSPLHF

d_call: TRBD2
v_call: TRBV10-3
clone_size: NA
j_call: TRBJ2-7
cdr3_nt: TGTGCCATCAGGCCCCCGAATAGCGGGTTATACGAGCAGTACTTC
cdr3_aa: CAIRPPNSGLYEQYF

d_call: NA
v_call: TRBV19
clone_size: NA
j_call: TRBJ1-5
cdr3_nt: TGTGCCAGTAGTACAACGGCCAGGGGAGCTCAGCCCCAGCATTTT
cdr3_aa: CASSTTARGAQPQHF

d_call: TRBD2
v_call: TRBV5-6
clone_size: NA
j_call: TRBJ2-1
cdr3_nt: TGTGCCAGCAGCTTGTCTCCGGGGGGCAATGAGCAGTTCTTC
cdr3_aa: CASSLSPGGNEQFF

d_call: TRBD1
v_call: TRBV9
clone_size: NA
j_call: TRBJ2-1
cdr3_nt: TGTGCCAGCAGCGGGGAGGGACAGGGAATAGGGAATGAGCAGTTCTTC
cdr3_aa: CASSGEGQGIGNEQFF

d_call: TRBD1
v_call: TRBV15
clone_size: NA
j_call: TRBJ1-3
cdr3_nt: TGTGCCACCAGCAGAGATTTAAGACAGGGCGGGGACACCATATATTTT
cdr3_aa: CATSRDLRQGGDTIYF

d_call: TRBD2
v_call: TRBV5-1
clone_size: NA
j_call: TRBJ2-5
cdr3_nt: TGCGCCAGCCGACGGGAGGGGGTTATGGAGACCCAGTACTTC
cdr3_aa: CASRREGVMETQYF

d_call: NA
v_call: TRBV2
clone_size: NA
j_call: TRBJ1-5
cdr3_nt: TGTGCCAGCAGTGGGACGGGGGGAATAGGCTATAGCAATCAGCCCCAGCATTTT
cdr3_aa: CASSGTGGIGYSNQPQHF

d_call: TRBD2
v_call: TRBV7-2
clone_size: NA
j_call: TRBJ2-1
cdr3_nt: TGTGCCAGCAGCCCCGGGGGGGCCTACAATGAGCAGTTCTTC
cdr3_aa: CASSPGGAYNEQFF

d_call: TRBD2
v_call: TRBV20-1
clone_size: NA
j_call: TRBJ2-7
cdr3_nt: TGCAGTGCCGGGGGGTTGTACGAGCAGTACTTC
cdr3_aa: CSAGGLYEQYF

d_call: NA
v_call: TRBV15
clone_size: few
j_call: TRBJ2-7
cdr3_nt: TGTGCCACCAGCAGAGATCTACAGGGTGGGCAGTACTTC
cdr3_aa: CATSRDLQGGQYF

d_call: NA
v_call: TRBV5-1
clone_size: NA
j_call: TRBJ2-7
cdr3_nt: TGCGCCAGCAGGAAAGGGGACAACGAGCAGTACTTC
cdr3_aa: CASRKGDNEQYF

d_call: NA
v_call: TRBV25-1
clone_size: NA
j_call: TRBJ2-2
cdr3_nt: TGTGCCAGCAGAACCCAGCGAGCTGTAGACACCGGGGAGCTGTTTTTT
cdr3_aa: CASRTQRAVDTGELFF

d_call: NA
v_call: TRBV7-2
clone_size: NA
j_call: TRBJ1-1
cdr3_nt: TGTGCCAGCAGCTTAGGGCGGGGGCCCCCCCTCACAACTGAAGCTTTCTTT
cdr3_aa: CASSLGRGPPLTTEAFF

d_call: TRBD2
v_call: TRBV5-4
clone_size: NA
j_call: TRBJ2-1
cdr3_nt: TGTGCCAGCAGCTCGGGGACTAGCGGGGGAAGCTCCTACAATGAGCAGTTCTTC
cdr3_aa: CASSSGTSGGSSYNEQFF

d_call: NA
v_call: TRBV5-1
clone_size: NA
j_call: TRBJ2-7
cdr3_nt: TGCGCCAGCAGCTTGGGGGGGCTAGCGGCTCTCGAGCAGTACTTC
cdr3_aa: CASSLGGLAALEQYF

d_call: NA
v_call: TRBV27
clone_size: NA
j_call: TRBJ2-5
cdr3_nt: TGTGCCAGCAGCCCTCTCCAGGGAGGAGAGACCCAGTACTTC
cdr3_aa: CASSPLQGGETQYF

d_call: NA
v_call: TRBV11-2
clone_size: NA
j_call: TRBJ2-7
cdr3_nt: TGTGCCAGCAGCTTAGGTCAGGGGGGCGAGCAGTACTTC
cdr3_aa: CASSLGQGGEQYF

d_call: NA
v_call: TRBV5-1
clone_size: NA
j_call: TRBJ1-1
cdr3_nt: TGCGCCAGCAGCCTAGGGACGAGGAACACTGAAGCTTTCTTT
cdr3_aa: CASSLGTRNTEAFF

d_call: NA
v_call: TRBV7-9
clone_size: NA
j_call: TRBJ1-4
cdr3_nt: TGTGCCAGCAGCTTATGGCCCCTACAGGGTCTCCAAAGGAATGAAAAACTGTTTTTT
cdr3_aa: CASSLWPLQGLQRNEKLFF

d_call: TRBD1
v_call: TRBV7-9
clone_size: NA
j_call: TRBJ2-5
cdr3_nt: TGTGCCAGCAGCTCCGGATCGGGACAGGGATTAGAGACCCAGTACTTC
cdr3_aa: CASSSGSGQGLETQYF

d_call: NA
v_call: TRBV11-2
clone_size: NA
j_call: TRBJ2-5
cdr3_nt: TGTGCCAGCAGCTTACGAGGGTTTGGGGGGTCAGCCAAAGAGACCCAGTACTTC
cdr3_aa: CASSLRGFGGSAKETQYF

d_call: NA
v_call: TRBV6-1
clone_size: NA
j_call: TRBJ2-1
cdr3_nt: TGTGCCAGCAGTGAAGCCAACAACAATGAGCAGTTCTTC
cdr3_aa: CASSEANNNEQFF

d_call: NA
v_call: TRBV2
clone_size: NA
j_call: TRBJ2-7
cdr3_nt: TGTGCCAGCAGTGCAACCCCCCTAGGCGAGCAGTACTTC
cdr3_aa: CASSATPLGEQYF

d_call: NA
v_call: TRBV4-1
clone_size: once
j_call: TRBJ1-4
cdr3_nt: TGCGCCAGCAGCCGCCGTTTGTCTAATGAAAAACTGTTTTTT
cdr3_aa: CASSRRLSNEKLFF

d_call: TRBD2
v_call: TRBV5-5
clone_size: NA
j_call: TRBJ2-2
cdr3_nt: TGTGCCAGCAGCCCAGGACTAGCGGGCGGGGAGCTGTTTTTT
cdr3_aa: CASSPGLAGGELFF

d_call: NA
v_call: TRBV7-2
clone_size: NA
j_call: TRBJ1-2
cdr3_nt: TGTGCCAGCAGCTTAGCTGGCAGGGCTCGGGATGGCTACACCTTC
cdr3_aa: CASSLAGRARDGYTF

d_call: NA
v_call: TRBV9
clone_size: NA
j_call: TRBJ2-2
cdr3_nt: TGTGCCAGCAGCGTAGTAGGAAACACCGGGGAGCTGTTTTTT
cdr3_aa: CASSVVGNTGELFF

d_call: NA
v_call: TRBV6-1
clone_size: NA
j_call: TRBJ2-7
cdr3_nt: TGTGCCACCTTCTCACACCCCGAGCAGTACTTC
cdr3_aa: CATFSHPEQYF

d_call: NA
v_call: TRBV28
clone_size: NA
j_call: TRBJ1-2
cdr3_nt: TGTGCCAGCAGTTTAGCGGTTTCTGGCTACACCTTC
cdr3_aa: CASSLAVSGYTF

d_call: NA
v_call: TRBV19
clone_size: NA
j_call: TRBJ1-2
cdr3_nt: TGTGCCAGTAGTAATATAGACGACGGGAACTATGGCTACACCTTC
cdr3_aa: CASSNIDDGNYGYTF

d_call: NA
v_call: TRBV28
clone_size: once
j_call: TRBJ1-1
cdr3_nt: TGTGCCAGCAGTGAACAGGGAGGAACTGAAGCTTTCTTT
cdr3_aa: CASSEQGGTEAFF

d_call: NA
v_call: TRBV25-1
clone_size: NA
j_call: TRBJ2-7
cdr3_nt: TGTGCCAGCAGTGAGGGCAGGGTCTTGGGCGAGCAGTACTTC
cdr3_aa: CASSEGRVLGEQYF

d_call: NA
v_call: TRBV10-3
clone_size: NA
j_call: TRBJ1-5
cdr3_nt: TGTGCCATCAGTGGAGGTAGGGAGGGTCAGCCCCAGCATTTT
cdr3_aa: CAISGGREGQPQHF

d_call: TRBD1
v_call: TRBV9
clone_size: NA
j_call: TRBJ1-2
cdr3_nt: TGTGCCAGCAGCGACTCCAGGGGGTACTATGGCTACACCTTC
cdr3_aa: CASSDSRGYYGYTF

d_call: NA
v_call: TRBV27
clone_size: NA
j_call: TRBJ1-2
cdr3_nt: TGTGCCAGCAGTTTGTCAGGGTGGGACTATGGCTACACCTTC
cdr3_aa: CASSLSGWDYGYTF

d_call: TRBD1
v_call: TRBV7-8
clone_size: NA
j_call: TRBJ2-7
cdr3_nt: TGTGCCAGCAGCCCAGCCCTCGACAGGGGGCTAGAATACGAGCAGTACTTC
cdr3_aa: CASSPALDRGLEYEQYF

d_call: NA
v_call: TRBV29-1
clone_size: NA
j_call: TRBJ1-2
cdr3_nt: TGCAGCGCCCAGGGGTTCGATGGCTACACCTTC
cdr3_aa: CSAQGFDGYTF

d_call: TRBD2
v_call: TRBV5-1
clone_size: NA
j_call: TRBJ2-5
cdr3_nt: TGCGCCAGCAGCCTCACAAGGGGGACTAGCGATCCCCAAGAGACCCAGTACTTC
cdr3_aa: CASSLTRGTSDPQETQYF

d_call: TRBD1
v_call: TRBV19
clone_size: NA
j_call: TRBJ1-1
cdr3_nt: TGTGCCAGTAGTATAGGGACAGGGCTGAACACTGAAGCTTTCTTT
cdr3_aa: CASSIGTGLNTEAFF

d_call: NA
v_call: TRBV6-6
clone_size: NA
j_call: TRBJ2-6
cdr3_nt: TGTGCCAGCAGTTACGGGGGCTCTGGGGCCAACGTCCTGACTTTC
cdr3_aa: CASSYGGSGANVLTF

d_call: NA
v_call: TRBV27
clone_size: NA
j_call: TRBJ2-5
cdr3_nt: TGTGCCAGCAGTTTACGACCCGGGAAGATAAAAGAGACCCAGTACTTC
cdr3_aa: CASSLRPGKIKETQYF

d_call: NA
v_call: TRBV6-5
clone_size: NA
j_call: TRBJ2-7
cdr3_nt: TGTGCCACCTCCTACTTAGGGTCCTACGAGCAGTACTTC
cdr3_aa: CATSYLGSYEQYF

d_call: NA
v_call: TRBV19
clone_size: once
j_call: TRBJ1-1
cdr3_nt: TGTGCCAGTAAATTCAGATTGAACACTGAAGCTTTCTTT
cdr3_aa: CASKFRLNTEAFF

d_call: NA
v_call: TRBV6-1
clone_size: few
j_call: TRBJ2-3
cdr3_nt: TGTGCCAGCAGTGAGTCCGGTTCTAGCACAGATACGCAGTATTTT
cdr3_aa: CASSESGSSTDTQYF